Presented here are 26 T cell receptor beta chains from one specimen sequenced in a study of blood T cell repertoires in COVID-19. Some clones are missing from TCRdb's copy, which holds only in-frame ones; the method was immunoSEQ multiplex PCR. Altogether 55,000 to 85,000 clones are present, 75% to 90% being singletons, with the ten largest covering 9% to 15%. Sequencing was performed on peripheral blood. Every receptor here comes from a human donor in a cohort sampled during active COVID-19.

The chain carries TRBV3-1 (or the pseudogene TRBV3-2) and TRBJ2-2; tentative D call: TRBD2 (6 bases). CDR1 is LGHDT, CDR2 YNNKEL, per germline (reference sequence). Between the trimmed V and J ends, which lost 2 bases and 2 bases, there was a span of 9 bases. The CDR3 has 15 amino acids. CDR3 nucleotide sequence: TGTGCCAGCAGCCAATGGAGGGTAAACACCGGGGAGCTGTTTTTT. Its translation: CASSQWRVNTGELFF.

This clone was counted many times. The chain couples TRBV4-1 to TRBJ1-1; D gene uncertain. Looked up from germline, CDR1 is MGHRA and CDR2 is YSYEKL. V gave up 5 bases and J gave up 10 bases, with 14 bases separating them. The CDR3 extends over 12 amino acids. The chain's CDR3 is CASSAPLSRAFF. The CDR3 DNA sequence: TGCGCCAGCAGCGCACCCCTGTCGCGAGCTTTCTTT.

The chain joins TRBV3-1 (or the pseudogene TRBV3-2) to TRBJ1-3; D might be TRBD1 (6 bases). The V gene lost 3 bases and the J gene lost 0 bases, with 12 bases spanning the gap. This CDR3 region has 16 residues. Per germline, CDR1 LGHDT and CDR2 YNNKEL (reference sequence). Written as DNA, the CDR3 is TGTGCCAGCAGCCAGACAGGACCGAGCTCTGGAAACACCATATATTTT. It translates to CASSQTGPSSGNTIYF.

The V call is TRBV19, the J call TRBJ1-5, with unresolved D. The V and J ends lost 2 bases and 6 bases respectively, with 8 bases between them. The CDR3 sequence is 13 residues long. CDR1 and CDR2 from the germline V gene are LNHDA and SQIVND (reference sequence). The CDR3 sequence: CASSIQGGQPQHF. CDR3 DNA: TGTGCCAGTAGTATACAAGGAGGTCAGCCCCAGCATTTT.

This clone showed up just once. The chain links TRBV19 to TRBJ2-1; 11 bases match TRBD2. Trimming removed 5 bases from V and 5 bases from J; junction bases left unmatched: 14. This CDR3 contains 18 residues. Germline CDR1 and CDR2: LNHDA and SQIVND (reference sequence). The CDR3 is CASSAGHSGTSGNNEQFF. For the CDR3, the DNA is TGTGCCAGTAGTGCAGGACATTCCGGGACTAGCGGCAACAATGAGCAGTTCTTC.

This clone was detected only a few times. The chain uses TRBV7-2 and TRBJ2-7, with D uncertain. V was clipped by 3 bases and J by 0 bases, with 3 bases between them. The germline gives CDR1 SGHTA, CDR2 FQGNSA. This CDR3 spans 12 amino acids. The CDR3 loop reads CASSFFSYEQYF. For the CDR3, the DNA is TGTGCCAGCAGCTTCTTCTCCTACGAGCAGTACTTC. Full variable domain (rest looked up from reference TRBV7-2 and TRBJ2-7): GAGVSQSPSNKVTEKGKDVELRCDPISGHTALYWYRQSLGQGLEFLIYFQGNSAPDKSGLPSDRFSAERTGGSVSTLTIQRTQQEDSAVYLCASSFFSYEQYFGPGTRLTVT.

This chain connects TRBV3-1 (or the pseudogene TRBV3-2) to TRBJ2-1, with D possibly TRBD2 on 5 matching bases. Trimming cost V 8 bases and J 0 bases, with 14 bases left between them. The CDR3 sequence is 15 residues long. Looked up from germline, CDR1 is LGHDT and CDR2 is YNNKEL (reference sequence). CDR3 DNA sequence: TGTGCCAGCGCACAATTCCGGGACTCCTACAATGAGCAGTTCTTC. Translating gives CASAQFRDSYNEQFF.

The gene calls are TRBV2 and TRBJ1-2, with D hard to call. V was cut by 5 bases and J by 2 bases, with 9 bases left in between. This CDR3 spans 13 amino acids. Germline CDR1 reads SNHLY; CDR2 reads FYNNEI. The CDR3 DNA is TGTGCCAGCAGTAGTTTGGGCAACTATGGCTACACCTTC. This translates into CASSSLGNYGYTF.

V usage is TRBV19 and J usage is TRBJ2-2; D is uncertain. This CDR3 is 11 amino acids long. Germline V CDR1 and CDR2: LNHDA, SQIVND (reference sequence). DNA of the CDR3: TGTGCAGTTAGATCGACCGGGGAGCTGTTTTTT. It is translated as CAVRSTGELFF.

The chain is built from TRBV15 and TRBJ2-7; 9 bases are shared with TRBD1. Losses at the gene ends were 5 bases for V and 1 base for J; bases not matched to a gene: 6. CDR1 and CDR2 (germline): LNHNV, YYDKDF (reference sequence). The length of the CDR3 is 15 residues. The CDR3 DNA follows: TGTGCCACCAGCGAGGGACAGGGAGGATCCTACGAGCAGTACTTC. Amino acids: CATSEGQGGSYEQYF.

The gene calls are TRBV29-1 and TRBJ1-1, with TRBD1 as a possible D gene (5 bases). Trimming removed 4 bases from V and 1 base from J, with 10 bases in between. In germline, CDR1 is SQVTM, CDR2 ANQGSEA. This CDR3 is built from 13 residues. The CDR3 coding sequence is TGCAGCGTTGGGCGGCAGGGGAACACTGAAGCTTTCTTT. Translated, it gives CSVGRQGNTEAFF. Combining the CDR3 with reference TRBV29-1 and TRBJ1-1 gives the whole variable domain SAVISQKPSRDICQRGTSLTIQCQVDSQVTMMFWYRQQPGQSLTLIATANQGSEATYESGFVIDKFPISRPNLTFSTLTVSNMSPEDSSIYLCSVGRQGNTEAFFGQGTRLTVV.

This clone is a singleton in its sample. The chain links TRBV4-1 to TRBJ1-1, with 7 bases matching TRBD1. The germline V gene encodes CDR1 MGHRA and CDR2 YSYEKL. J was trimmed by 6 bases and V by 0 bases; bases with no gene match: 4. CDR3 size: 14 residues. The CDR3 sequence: CASSQDGTVAEAFF. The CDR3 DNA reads TGCGCCAGCAGCCAAGATGGGACAGTCGCTGAAGCTTTCTTT.

The CDR3 region is CASSGSGTYGDNQPQHF. The CDR3 bases are TGTGCCAGCAGTGGGTCAGGGACATACGGGGACAATCAGCCCCAGCATTTT. The chain joins TRBV6-1 to TRBJ1-5, with D possibly being TRBD1 (6 bases). V was shortened by 4 bases and J by 3 bases, with 19 bases between the two germline ends. CDR3 length equals 17 residues. Germline CDR1 and CDR2: MNHNS and SASEGT.

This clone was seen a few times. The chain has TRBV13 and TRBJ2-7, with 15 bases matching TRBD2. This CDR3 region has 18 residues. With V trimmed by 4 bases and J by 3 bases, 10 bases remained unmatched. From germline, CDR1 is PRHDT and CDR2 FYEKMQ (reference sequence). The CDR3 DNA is TGTGCCAGCAGCTCGGGACTAGCGGGGGGCCGCGCTGACTACGAGCAGTACTTC. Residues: CASSSGLAGGRADYEQYF.

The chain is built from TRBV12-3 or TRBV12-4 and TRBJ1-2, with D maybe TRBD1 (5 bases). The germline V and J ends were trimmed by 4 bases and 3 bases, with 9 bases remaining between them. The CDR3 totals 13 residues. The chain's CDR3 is CASSSVQDYGYTF. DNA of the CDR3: TGTGCCAGCAGTTCCGTACAGGACTATGGCTACACCTTC.

CDR3 residues: CASSEGVGALWGQPQHF. In DNA form, the CDR3 reads TGTGCCAGCAGTGAAGGTGTAGGGGCCCTGTGGGGCCAGCCCCAGCATTTT. The V call is TRBV6-1, the J call TRBJ1-5; D perhaps matches TRBD1 (5 bases). Trimming took 1 base from V and 7 from J, leaving 20 bases between them. CDR3 length equals 17 residues. CDR1 and CDR2 from the germline V gene are MNHNS and SASEGT.

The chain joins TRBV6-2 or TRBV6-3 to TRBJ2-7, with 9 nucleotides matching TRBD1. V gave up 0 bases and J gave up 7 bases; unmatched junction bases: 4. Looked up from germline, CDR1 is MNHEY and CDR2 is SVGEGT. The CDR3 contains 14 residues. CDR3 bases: TGTGCCAGCAGTTACTCGGGACAGGGTGGGGAGCAGTACTTC. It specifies CASSYSGQGGEQYF.

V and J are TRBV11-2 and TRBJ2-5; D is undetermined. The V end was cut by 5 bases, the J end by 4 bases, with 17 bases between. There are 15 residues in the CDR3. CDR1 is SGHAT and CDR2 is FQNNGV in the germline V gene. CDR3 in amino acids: CASSEQPMGGETQYF. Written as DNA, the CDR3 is TGTGCCAGCAGCGAACAGCCGATGGGTGGAGAGACCCAGTACTTC. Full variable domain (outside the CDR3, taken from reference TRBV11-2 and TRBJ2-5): EAGVAQSPRYKIIEKRQSVAFWCNPISGHATLYWYQQILGQGPKLLIQFQNNGVVDDSQLPKDRFSAERLKGVDSTLKIQPAKLEDSAVYLCASSEQPMGGETQYFGPGTRLLVL.

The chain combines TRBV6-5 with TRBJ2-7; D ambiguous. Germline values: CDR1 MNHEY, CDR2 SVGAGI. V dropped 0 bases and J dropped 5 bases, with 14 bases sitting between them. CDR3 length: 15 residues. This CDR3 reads CASSYSSAGPHEQYF. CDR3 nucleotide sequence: TGTGCCAGCAGTTACTCATCGGCAGGCCCCCACGAGCAGTACTTC.

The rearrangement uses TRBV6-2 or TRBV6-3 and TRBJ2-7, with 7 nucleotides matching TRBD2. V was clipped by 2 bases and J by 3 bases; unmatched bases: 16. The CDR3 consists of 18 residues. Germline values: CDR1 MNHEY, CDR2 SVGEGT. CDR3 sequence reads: CASSYGLTSPKHLYEQYF. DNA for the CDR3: TGTGCCAGCAGTTACGGGTTGACTAGCCCGAAACACCTCTACGAGCAGTACTTC.

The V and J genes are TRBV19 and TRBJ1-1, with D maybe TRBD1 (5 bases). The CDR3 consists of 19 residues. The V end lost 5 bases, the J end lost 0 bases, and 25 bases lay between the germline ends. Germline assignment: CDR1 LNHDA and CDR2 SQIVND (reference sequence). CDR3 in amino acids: CASSLFAGTPGDMNTEAFF. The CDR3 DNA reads TGTGCCAGTAGTTTGTTCGCTGGGACTCCCGGGGATATGAACACTGAAGCTTTCTTT. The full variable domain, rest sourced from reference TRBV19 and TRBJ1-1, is DGGITQSPKYLFRKEGQNVTLSCEQNLNHDAMYWYRQDPGQGLRLIYYSQIVNDFQKGDIAEGYSVSREKKESFPLTVTSAQKNPTAFYLCASSLFAGTPGDMNTEAFFGQGTRLTVV.

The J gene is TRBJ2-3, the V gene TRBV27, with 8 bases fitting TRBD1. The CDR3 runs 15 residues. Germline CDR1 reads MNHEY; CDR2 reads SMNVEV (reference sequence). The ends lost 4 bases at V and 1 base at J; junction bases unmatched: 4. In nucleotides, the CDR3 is TGTGCCAGCAGTTCCGGACAGGGAGGCACAGATACGCAGTATTTT. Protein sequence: CASSSGQGGTDTQYF.

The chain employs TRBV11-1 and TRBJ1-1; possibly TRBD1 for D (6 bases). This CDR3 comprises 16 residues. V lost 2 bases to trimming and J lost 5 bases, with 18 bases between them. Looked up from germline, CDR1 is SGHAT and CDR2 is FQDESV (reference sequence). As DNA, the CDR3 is TGTGCCAGCAGCTTACCCCCTGGGGGGGCGGGGACTGAAGCTTTCTTT. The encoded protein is CASSLPPGGAGTEAFF.

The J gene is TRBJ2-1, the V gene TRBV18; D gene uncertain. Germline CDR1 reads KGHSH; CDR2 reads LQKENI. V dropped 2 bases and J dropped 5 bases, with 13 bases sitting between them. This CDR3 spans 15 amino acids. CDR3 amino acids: CASSPRQTPNNEQFF. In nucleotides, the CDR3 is TGTGCCAGCTCACCAAGGCAGACTCCTAACAATGAGCAGTTCTTC.

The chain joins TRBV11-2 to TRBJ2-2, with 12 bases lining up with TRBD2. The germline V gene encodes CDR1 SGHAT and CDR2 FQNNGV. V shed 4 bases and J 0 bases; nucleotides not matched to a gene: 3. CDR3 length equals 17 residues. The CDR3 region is CASSWASGRANTGELFF. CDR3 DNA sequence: TGTGCCAGCAGCTGGGCTAGCGGGAGGGCGAACACCGGGGAGCTGTTTTTT.

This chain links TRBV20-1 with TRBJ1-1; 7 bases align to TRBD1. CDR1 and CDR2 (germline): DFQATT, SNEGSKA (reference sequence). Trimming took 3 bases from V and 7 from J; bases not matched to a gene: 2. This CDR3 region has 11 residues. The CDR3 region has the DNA TGCAGTGCTAGGCGGGACAGTGAAGCTTTCTTT. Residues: CSARRDSEAFF.